This section outlines one T cell receptor (beta chain) sequence together with its context. The count of this clone is one. The specificity of this receptor is unknown. Per-base qualities were not stored, and no clone one base away is much larger. This sample was taken from a study of cytomegalovirus exposure and HLA in healthy donors (dated by TCRdb to between 2016 and 2019). Regarding the research as a whole: An earlier analysis of several hundred of the donors reported over 250 Gb of sequence data and 95 million to 140 million unique TCR beta sequences obtained from some 200 million T cells. An early release covering 500 to 750 HLA-typed donors comprised roughly 300 gigabases of sequencing data and about 90 million unique TCR sequences. Of the roughly 410 genotyped donors, roughly 80% were placed in the genetic ancestry cluster associated with self-reported Caucasian donors. The study aimed to test whether signatures of past pathogen exposure could be identified by cataloging public T cell receptors. Using immunosequencing, the study profiled T cell repertoires from fewer than 850 subjects and related those repertoires to cytomegalovirus serostatus. In addition to the first cohort of 666 subjects, a separate validation cohort of 130 or so different subjects was used. To predict cytomegalovirus infection status, the study brought together high-throughput TCR immunosequencing, statistical association of individual TCRs with disease status, and machine learning. A later analysis re-analyzed previously published TCR beta repertoires from 666 donors and added high-resolution HLA genotyping to study TCR occurrence patterns. In the later analysis, no new phenotypic data were used to find candidate immune exposures; instead, reliance was placed on TCR beta sequences and their occurrence across donors. An earlier analysis of 450 to 750 of the donors used high-throughput TCR beta sequencing to judge whether each TCR beta V gene segment behaved as functional or pseudogenic. Alongside the repertoire data, information on donor age, sex, ethnicity and CMV serostatus was compiled. A later genetic analysis took genome-wide SNP genotypes for about 60% of the roughly 670 donors and used that subset as a discovery cohort. All discovery cohort repertoires had been generated on a single sequencing platform. Class I and class II HLA loci were covered by the typing at four-digit resolution. Typing coverage differed by locus: A, B, C, DRB1 and DQB1 were typed in about 629-640 donors, DQA1 in 522, DPA1 in around 600, and DPB1 in 450 to 480. Because of strong linkage in the cohort, roughly five DR-DQ haplotypes were treated as single units for association and clustering. On average, around 240,000 unique TCR beta nucleotide sequences were sequenced per donor among about 400 genotyped donors of the cohort, with roughly 19% of those sequences being non-productive.

The cohort comprised hundreds of healthy bone marrow donors. Cohort members were all nominally healthy when sampled, although unrecorded immune exposures were likely present. The donor was CMV seropositive and was included in the group of some 290 seropositive cohort members. A peripheral blood sample was provided by each donor, and peripheral blood mononuclear cells were used for TCR beta sequencing. Genomic DNA was extracted from the blood cell samples with the Qiagen DNeasy Blood Extraction Kit. V lost 5 bases and J lost 6 bases, and the count of bases not matched to a germline gene is 6. CDR3 length: 14 amino acids, cysteine to phenylalanine. This entry keeps only the CDR3 DNA: 42 bases, framed from base 1. From a lookup of the germline V gene (reference sequence), CDR1 and CDR2 are LNHDA and SQIVND. Receptor libraries were prepared by the immunoSEQ multiplex PCR assay. For the multiplex PCR, a mixture combining 60 forward primers for TCR Vbeta segments and 13 reverse primers for TCR Jbeta segments was used. Amplification of the CDR3 region of rearranged TCR beta genes was performed with a multiplex PCR assay on genomic DNA. Amplified TCR beta libraries were sequenced as 87-base-pair reads on the Illumina HiSeq System. The study's processing was this. A later analysis counted 75 million to 100 million unique TCR beta chains across the roughly 700 repertoires, and roughly 10 million of these chains were shared by at least two donors. Raw reads were error-corrected and collapsed into unique sequences by a nearest-neighbor algorithm in which closely related sequences were merged to remove PCR and sequencing errors. To assign V, D and J gene segments, CDR3 sequences were aligned to IMGT reference sequences. For a sequence to be retained, a match of at least six nucleotides to both a V gene segment and a J gene segment was required. A rearrangement was called productive if the CDR3 had no stop codons and remained in frame with V and J, and every other rearrangement was called non-productive. Following IMGT convention, CDR3 was defined as the stretch from the second conserved V-encoded cysteine to the conserved J-encoded phenylalanine. Sequences without an unambiguous match to a single V gene segment were excluded from the earlier analysis of 587 of the donors. An earlier analysis of just under 600 of the donors called V segments functional above 56.7% productive rearrangements and segregating when the between-donor standard deviation exceeded 5%. A statistical classification framework was developed to diagnose cytomegalovirus status using the catalog of TCR beta chain sequences. A later analysis assigned V and J genes by comparing TCR nucleotide sequences with IMGT/GENE-DB human TR gene sequences. Using the TCRdist pipeline, a later analysis assigned CDR3 sequences along with most-parsimonious VDJ recombination scenarios. In a later analysis, each TCR beta chain was defined by its CDR3 amino acid sequence together with its V-gene family, and reads without a unique V-gene family were excluded. A later analysis removed over 500 highly shared, low-generation-probability nucleotide sequences to deal with suspected cross-contamination and a sequencing artifact. In a later analysis, a clonal expansion index for each public chain was calculated from normalized within-repertoire ranks of inferred template counts. In a later analysis, generation probabilities were computed using a VDJ recombination model fitted to out-of-frame rearrangements, and the results were checked against IGoR. In a later analysis, TCR-TCR, TCR-HLA and TCR-CMV co-occurrence was scored with hypergeometric tests, and a repertoire-size bias correction was applied to TCR pairs. A later analysis estimated false discovery rates by permuting HLA or CMV assignments 20 times. In a later analysis, co-occurring TCRs were grouped with DBSCAN, and TCRdist sequence similarity was added when clustering was performed within HLA-allele-positive subsets. Co-occurrence clustering excluded repertoires with fewer than 30,000 or more than 120,000 public chains, plus five with anomalous nucleotide sharing. Here the immuneACCESS table is served through TCRdb, limited to in-frame sequences with V and J called. Missing clones are a known gap in these copies; in checked studies unresolved V genes cover under half, and the rest lacks a known reason. From that table come the V and J calls and clone size; the DNA was used to work out D and trimming. The sample table lists about 110,000 clones, less than 80% of them with a count of one. 6.5% to 8.5% of the sample comes from the top ten.

Results and caveats for the whole study, not just this receptor: According to a later genetic analysis, donors in an Asian-associated ancestry cluster had fewer N-insertions in productive TCRs than the approximately 630-donor mean. A total of around 150 TCR beta chains were listed by the study as associated with cytomegalovirus. A later analysis associated 15,000 to 20,000 TCR beta sequences with specific HLA alleles at a false discovery rate of 0.05. Across donors, most TCR sequences were observed very rarely, whereas some public TCRs were present in many individuals. Only TCR beta chains were sequenced in this cohort, and the absence of alpha or paired-chain data limited detectable features. A group of highly shared sequence variants was considered likely to be a technical artifact of the sequencing pipeline. HLA typing was unavailable for some donors at each locus, so association tests used only the typed subset. Because counts were too low, fewer than 20 rarely observed V segments, including chromosome 9 orphons, were excluded from the earlier analysis of about 500 of the donors. In a later analysis, most CMV-associated TCR beta chains were found to appear HLA-restricted, with HLA associations seemingly driven largely by CMV exposure. A further reported finding was that TCR beta sequences accurately predicted the HLA-A and HLA-B alleles for most subjects in the first cohort. According to the authors, the approach could potentially be generalized to other disease states and immunological phenotypes. In a later analysis, the rate of TCR association differed among HLA loci, with DRB1 alleles having the most associated TCRs and HLA-C alleles having the fewest. In a later genetic analysis, a missense DCLRE1C variant was associated with V-gene and J-gene trimming of TCR beta chains, and the association was replicated in an independent cohort. In a later analysis, several top co-occurrence clusters were reported to appear linked to parvovirus B19, influenza, CMV and Epstein-Barr virus. In an earlier analysis of 587 of the donors, most TCR beta V segments appeared in productive rearrangements about 87% or about 30% of the time, broadly matching IMGT annotations. The classifier was reported to diagnose cytomegalovirus status with high specificity and sensitivity in both the original cohort and the validation cohort. Three of the identified cytomegalovirus-associated TCR beta chains were confirmed in vitro to be specific for cytomegalovirus antigens. When HLA alleles, especially DR and DQ, strongly co-occurred, attributing TCR associations to individual alleles was difficult. Because the 87-base-pair reads could not distinguish some IMGT-functional V segments, including TRBV6-2 and TRBV6-3, those segments were excluded. The only immune exposure information available for the cohort was CMV serostatus. Correlated functional status among segregating V segments might be attributable to linkage disequilibrium, but an unknown experimental factor could not be ruled out. In a later analysis, HLA-associated TCR beta chains showed more clonal expansion and lower generation probabilities than non-associated chains that were equally common. The presence/absence analyses assumed that sequencing depth was roughly uniform across donors, and that assumption may not be true.

The sequenced sample was PBMCs. The source of this sequence is a woman aged 45 to 65 in good health and CMV-seropositive. The chain is encoded by TRBV19 joined to TRBJ2-3; a stretch of 9 junction bases matches TRBD1. Here the CDR3 is given as CASSEGTGLDTQYF. The DNA sequence is TGTGCCAGTAGTGAGGGGACAGGGCTGGATACGCAGTATTTT.